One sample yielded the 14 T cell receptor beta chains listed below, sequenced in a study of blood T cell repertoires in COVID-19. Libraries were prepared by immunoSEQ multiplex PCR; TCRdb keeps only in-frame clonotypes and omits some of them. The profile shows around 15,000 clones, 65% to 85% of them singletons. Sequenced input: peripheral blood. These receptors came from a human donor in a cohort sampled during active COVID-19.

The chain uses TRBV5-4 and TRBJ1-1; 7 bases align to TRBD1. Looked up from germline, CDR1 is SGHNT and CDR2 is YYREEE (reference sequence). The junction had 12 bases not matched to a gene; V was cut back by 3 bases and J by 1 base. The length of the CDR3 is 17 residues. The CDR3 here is CASSSAVPGQTNTEAFF. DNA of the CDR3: TGTGCCAGCAGCTCAGCAGTTCCGGGACAGACGAACACTGAAGCTTTCTTT.

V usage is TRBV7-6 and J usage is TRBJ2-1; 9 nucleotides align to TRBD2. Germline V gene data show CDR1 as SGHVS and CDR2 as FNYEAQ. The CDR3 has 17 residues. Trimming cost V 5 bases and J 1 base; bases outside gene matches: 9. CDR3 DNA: TGTGCCAGCAGCCCAGGACCTAGCGGGAAATCCTACAATGAGCAGTTCTTC. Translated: CASSPGPSGKSYNEQFF.

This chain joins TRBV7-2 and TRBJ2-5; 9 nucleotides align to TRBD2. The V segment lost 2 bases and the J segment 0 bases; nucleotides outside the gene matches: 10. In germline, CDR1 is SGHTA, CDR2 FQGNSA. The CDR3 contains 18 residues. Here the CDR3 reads CASSLISSGANYQETQYF. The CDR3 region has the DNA TGTGCCAGCAGCTTAATTTCTAGCGGGGCGAACTACCAAGAGACCCAGTACTTC.

Here the CDR3 DNA reads TGCAGTGCTAGTTTACTAGCGGGAGGCCATGAGCAGTTCTTC. Encoded protein: CSASLLAGGHEQFF. The chain couples TRBV20-1 to TRBJ2-1; 12 bases line up with TRBD2. CDR3 size: 14 residues. Germline CDR1 is DFQATT and CDR2 is SNEGSKA (reference sequence). Trimming at V came to 3 bases and at J to 8 bases, leaving 5 bases not matched to a gene.

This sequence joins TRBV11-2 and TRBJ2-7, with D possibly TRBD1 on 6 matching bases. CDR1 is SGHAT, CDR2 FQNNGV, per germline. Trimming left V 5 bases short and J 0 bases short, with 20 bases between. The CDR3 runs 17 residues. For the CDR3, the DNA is TGTGCCAGCAGCCCTACCTGGACAGTCCTTAGCTCCTACGAGCAGTACTTC. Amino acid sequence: CASSPTWTVLSSYEQYF.

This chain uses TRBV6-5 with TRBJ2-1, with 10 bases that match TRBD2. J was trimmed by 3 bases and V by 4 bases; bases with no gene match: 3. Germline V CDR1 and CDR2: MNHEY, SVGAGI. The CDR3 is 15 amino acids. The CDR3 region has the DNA TGTGCCAGCAGTTGGGGACTAGCGAGCTACAATGAGCAGTTCTTC. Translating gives CASSWGLASYNEQFF.

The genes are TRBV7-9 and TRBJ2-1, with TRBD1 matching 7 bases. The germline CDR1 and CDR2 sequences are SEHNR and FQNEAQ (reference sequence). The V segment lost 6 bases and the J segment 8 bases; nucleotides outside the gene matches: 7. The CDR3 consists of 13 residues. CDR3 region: CASRLDRVDEQFF. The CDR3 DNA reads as TGTGCCAGCAGGCTAGACAGGGTCGATGAGCAGTTCTTC.

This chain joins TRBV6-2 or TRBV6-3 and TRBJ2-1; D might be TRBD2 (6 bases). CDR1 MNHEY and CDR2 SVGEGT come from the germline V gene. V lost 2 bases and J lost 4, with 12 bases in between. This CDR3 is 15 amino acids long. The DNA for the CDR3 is TGTGCCAGCAGTTACGCCGGGACTGGTTACAATGAGCAGTTCTTC. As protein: CASSYAGTGYNEQFF.

CDR3 DNA: TGTGCCAGCAGACCGGGCACCCCGGGGGTCTACGAGCAGTACTTC. This translates into CASRPGTPGVYEQYF. V is TRBV7-9 and J is TRBJ2-7, with D perhaps TRBD2 (6 bases). Between the trimmed V and J ends, which lost 6 bases and 3 bases, there was a span of 18 bases. This CDR3 is 15 amino acids long. Per the germline V gene, CDR1 is SEHNR and CDR2 is FQNEAQ (reference sequence).

CDR3 DNA: TGTGCCAGCAGCTTAAGAGGGGAGGTCGATACGCAGTATTTT. Protein sequence: CASSLRGEVDTQYF. The chain employs TRBV7-2 and TRBJ2-3; maybe TRBD2 (6 bases). Trimming cost V 2 bases and J 6 bases, with 12 bases left between them. From germline, CDR1 is SGHTA and CDR2 FQGNSA. The CDR3 is 14 amino acids.

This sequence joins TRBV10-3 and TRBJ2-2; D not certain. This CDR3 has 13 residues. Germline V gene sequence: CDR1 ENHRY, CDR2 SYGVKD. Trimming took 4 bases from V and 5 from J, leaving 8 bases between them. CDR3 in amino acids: CAISVVVTGELFF. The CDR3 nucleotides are TGTGCCATCAGTGTTGTTGTAACCGGGGAGCTGTTTTTT.

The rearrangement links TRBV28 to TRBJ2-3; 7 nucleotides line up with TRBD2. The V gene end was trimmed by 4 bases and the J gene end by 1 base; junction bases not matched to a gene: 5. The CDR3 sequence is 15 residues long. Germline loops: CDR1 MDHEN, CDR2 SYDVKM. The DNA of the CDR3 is TGTGCCAGCAGTTCCCCTGGGGGGGGCACAGATACGCAGTATTTT. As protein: CASSSPGGGTDTQYF.

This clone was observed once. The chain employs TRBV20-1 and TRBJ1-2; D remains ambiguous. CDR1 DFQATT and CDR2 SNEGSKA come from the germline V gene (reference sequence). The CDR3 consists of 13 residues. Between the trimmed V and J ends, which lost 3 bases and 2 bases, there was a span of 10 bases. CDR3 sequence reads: CSASPLMNYGYTF. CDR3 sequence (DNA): TGCAGTGCTAGTCCCCTTATGAACTATGGCTACACCTTC.

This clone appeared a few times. CDR3 in DNA: TGTGCCAGCAGCCACACGGCTAGCGGGGGGGCCAATGAGCAGTTCTTC. It specifies CASSHTASGGANEQFF. The chain couples TRBV5-4 to TRBJ2-1; 12 nucleotides agree with TRBD2. Germline values: CDR1 SGHNT, CDR2 YYREEE (reference sequence). V shed 4 bases and J 6 bases; nucleotides not matched to a gene: 8. The CDR3 extends over 16 amino acids.